This T cell receptor (beta chain) is drawn from a study of identical twins. This clonotype was detected many times. Via MiXCR, TCRdb re-called the 5' RACE reads, giving one row per CDR3 protein. The data hold 450,000 to 650,000 distinct CDR3 sequences, with around 15% observed a single time. These same records also appear under a second study, on yellow fever vaccine responses in identical twins.

Sequencing was carried out using CD4+ T cells sorted from blood. The source is a woman aged 18-29 years in good health.

The CDR3, as DNA: TGTGCCATCAGTGAGTCAAGGAGGGGCCAGCTCAATGAGCAGTTCTTC. Protein product: CAISESRRGQLNEQFF. The genes are TRBV10-3 and TRBJ2-1; D possibly corresponds to TRBD2 (6 bases). Trimming pared 0 bases from V and 6 bases from J, leaving 15 bases between. There are 16 residues in the CDR3. The germline V gene has CDR1 ENHRY and CDR2 SYGVKD.